The subject of this entry is one TCR beta chain. This specimen comes from a study of post-analysis software for immune sequencing data. The authors incorporated unique molecular identifiers into the TCR beta cDNA libraries. Each CDR3 protein is one row after TCRdb ran MiXCR on the PCR reads. This sample carries hundreds of thousands of distinct CDR3 sequences, 25% to 30% of them seen once, and the ten largest clones take around 0.6%. What was sequenced was blood. This sequence was found in a girl between 10 and 17 years old with multiple sclerosis.

The CDR3 loop reads CASSPTDTFYEQYF. CDR3 in DNA: TGTGCCAGCAGCCCCACGGATACTTTCTACGAGCAGTACTTC. The gene calls are TRBV12-3 or TRBV12-4 and TRBJ2-7, with D uncertain. CDR3 size: 14 residues. V lost 6 bases and J lost 3, with 15 bases in between.